The 29 T cell receptor beta chains below come from one sample, sequenced in a study of neurological immune-mediated disorders. TCRdb fed the 5' RACE reads into MiXCR, producing one record per CDR3 protein. The repertoire consists of fewer than 65,000 distinct CDR3 sequences, with roughly 4.4% occurring once and the leading ten covering about 3.1%. Input material: PBMCs. The receptor source for this set is a middle-aged man with multiple sclerosis.

This clonotype came up many times. In DNA form, the CDR3 reads TGTGCCAGCAGCCAGTCCGGGGAATCCCAAGAGACCCAGTACTTC. It translates to CASSQSGESQETQYF. The chain links TRBV14 to TRBJ2-5; TRBD2 might be the D (5 bases). Looked up from germline, CDR1 is SGHDN and CDR2 is FVKESK. The CDR3 loop spans 15 amino acids. Trimming pared 3 bases from V and 1 base from J, leaving 12 bases between.

This clonotype has a handful of counts. This chain joins TRBV28 and TRBJ2-3; D is unclear. Germline V gene data show CDR1 as MDHEN and CDR2 as SYDVKM. This CDR3 has 12 residues. Trimming cost V 6 bases and J 6 bases, with 10 bases left between them. CDR3 DNA sequence: TGTGCCAGCAGCCCCTCGGTGGATACGCAGTATTTT. Translation: CASSPSVDTQYF.

This clonotype was detected many times. The J gene is TRBJ2-2, the V gene TRBV12-3 or TRBV12-4; the match to TRBD2 covers 8 bases. The CDR3 covers 16 residues. With V trimmed by 3 bases and J by 6 bases, 9 bases remained unmatched. CDR3 residues: CASSFSWLAGAGELFF. The CDR3 DNA sequence: TGTGCCAGCAGTTTTTCTTGGCTAGCGGGCGCCGGGGAGCTGTTTTTT.

This clonotype was seen ten or more times. This chain uses TRBV5-1 with TRBJ1-2, with D tentatively TRBD1 (6 bases). CDR1 is SGHRS and CDR2 is YFSETQ in the germline V gene. V dropped 0 bases and J dropped 3 bases, with 9 bases sitting between them. CDR3 length: 14 residues. The CDR3 sequence is CASSLGTAHYGYTF. In DNA, the CDR3 is TGCGCCAGCAGCTTGGGGACAGCTCACTATGGCTACACCTTC.

This clonotype was observed many times. The chain is built from TRBV4-1 and TRBJ1-1; D is possibly TRBD1 (6 bases). The V gene's germline CDR1 is MGHRA and CDR2 YSYEKL. V lost 0 bases and J lost 7, with 15 bases in between. The CDR3 runs to 15 residues. DNA of the CDR3: TGCGCCAGCAGCCAAGATTCAGGGGCCCCCCTTGAAGCTTTCTTT. Amino acid sequence: CASSQDSGAPLEAFF.

This clonotype was recorded many times. The chain combines TRBV7-9 with TRBJ2-7; 7 bases map to TRBD1. The CDR3 totals 14 residues. CDR1 SEHNR and CDR2 FQNEAQ come from the germline V gene (reference sequence). V trimming: 3 bases; J trimming: 3 bases; junction bases outside the gene matches: 5. The CDR3 sequence is CASSFDRDGYEQYF. In nucleotides, the CDR3 is TGTGCCAGCAGCTTCGACAGGGATGGCTACGAGCAGTACTTC. Full variable domain (remainder filled in from reference TRBV7-9 and TRBJ2-7): DTGVSQNPRHKITKRGQNVTFRCDPISEHNRLYWYRQTLGQGPEFLTYFQNEAQLEKSRLLSDRFSAERPKGSFSTLEIQRTEQGDSAMYLCASSFDRDGYEQYFGPGTRLTVT.

The table lists this clonotype with many counts. The chain is built from TRBV5-1 and TRBJ1-5, with D uncertain. Trimming shortened V by 7 bases and J by 6 bases, and 14 bases separated the two germline ends. The CDR3 has 13 residues. Germline V gives CDR1 SGHRS, CDR2 YFSETQ. The DNA of the CDR3 is TGCGCCAGCCCCCGGGGTTTCGGTCAGCCCCAGCATTTT. Encoded protein: CASPRGFGQPQHF.

V gene TRBV29-1 combines with J gene TRBJ1-4, with D possibly being TRBD1 (5 bases). From germline, CDR1 is SQVTM and CDR2 ANQGSEA. CDR3 length equals 14 residues. The V and J ends lost 1 base and 7 bases respectively, with 13 bases between them. This chain's CDR3 is CSVEGVIGTEKLFF. The CDR3 bases are TGCAGCGTTGAAGGTGTAATTGGGACTGAAAAACTGTTTTTT.

This clonotype came up many times. The V call is TRBV4-1, the J call TRBJ2-1, with D uncertain. The V and J ends lost 4 bases and 3 bases respectively, with 4 bases between them. The CDR3 has 12 residues. The germline V gene has CDR1 MGHRA and CDR2 YSYEKL. The chain's CDR3 is CASSRIYNEQFF. The DNA of the CDR3 is TGCGCCAGCAGCCGAATCTACAATGAGCAGTTCTTC.

This clonotype appeared many times. The chain joins TRBV5-1 to TRBJ1-1, with a possible D match to TRBD1 (6 bases). Germline assignment: CDR1 SGHRS and CDR2 YFSETQ. V dropped 4 bases and J dropped 5 bases, with 24 bases sitting between them. The CDR3 totals 17 residues. The CDR3 loop is CASSGGGGDSARTEAFF. The CDR3 DNA reads TGCGCCAGCAGCGGAGGGGGGGGAGACAGCGCAAGGACTGAAGCTTTCTTT.

The sample holds many counts of this clonotype. The gene calls are TRBV5-1 and TRBJ2-1; 10 positions agree with TRBD2. CDR3 length: 13 residues. Unmatched junction bases numbered 2, after V lost 5 bases and J lost 6 bases. Germline CDR1 is SGHRS and CDR2 is YFSETQ. CDR3 DNA sequence: TGCGCCAGCAGACTAGCGGGACCCAATGAGCAGTTCTTC. Translated: CASRLAGPNEQFF.

This clonotype was counted between two and nine times. This chain links TRBV5-1 with TRBJ2-5, with D possibly TRBD2 on 7 matching bases. The CDR3 spans 20 residues. Trimming cost V 2 bases and J 1 base, with 27 bases left between them. CDR1 SGHRS and CDR2 YFSETQ come from the germline V gene. The CDR3 sequence is CASSFITVGLAGAIQETQYF. In DNA, the CDR3 is TGCGCCAGCAGCTTTATTACTGTAGGCTTGGCGGGGGCCATCCAAGAGACCCAGTACTTC.

Ten or more counts support this clonotype. The chain couples TRBV4-1 to TRBJ2-1, with a tentative D call TRBD1 (5 bases). The CDR3 consists of 17 residues. The germline V gene encodes CDR1 MGHRA and CDR2 YSYEKL. Trimming stripped 0 bases from V and 3 bases from J, with 15 bases between. The CDR3 DNA sequence: TGCGCCAGCAGCCAAGATTCTGCACAGGTGATCTACAATGAGCAGTTCTTC. Protein sequence: CASSQDSAQVIYNEQFF.

This sequence joins TRBV10-3 and TRBJ1-4; tentatively, D is TRBD1 (6 bases). Germline V lookup: CDR1 ENHRY, CDR2 SYGVKD. V was pared by 5 bases and J by 6 bases, with 13 bases between. The CDR3 length is 14 residues. This CDR3 is CAISRDGGHEKLFF. In DNA, the CDR3 is TGTGCCATCAGTCGGGACGGGGGGCATGAAAAACTGTTTTTT.

This clonotype was seen ten or more times. The J gene is TRBJ2-2, the V gene TRBV10-3; D may be TRBD1 (6 bases). This CDR3 has 13 residues. Looked up from germline, CDR1 is ENHRY and CDR2 is SYGVKD. The V and J ends lost 7 bases and 6 bases respectively, with 12 bases between them. The CDR3 region is CAINEGVAGELFF. CDR3 DNA: TGTGCCATCAACGAGGGGGTGGCCGGGGAGCTGTTTTTT.

V usage is TRBV28 and J usage is TRBJ2-3, with D perhaps given as TRBD1 or TRBD2 (5 bases each). Germline V gene lookup returns CDR1 MDHEN and CDR2 SYDVKM. Trimming pared 9 bases from V and 5 bases from J, leaving 15 bases between. The CDR3 runs to 13 residues. CDR3 in DNA: TGTGCCAGTGGTCGGGGCAGGGAAGATACGCAGTATTTT. Translated: CASGRGREDTQYF.

The sample holds many counts of this clonotype. The chain is built from TRBV5-1 and TRBJ2-3; D is unclear. The germline gives CDR1 SGHRS, CDR2 YFSETQ. There are 14 residues in the CDR3. V was clipped by 0 bases and J by 2 bases, with 7 bases between them. The CDR3 region is CASSLELSTDTQYF. The CDR3 DNA follows: TGCGCCAGCAGCTTGGAGCTCTCCACAGATACGCAGTATTTT.

This clonotype was seen repeatedly, ten times or more. CDR3 sequence: CASIFGDQSGTQYF. The DNA of the CDR3 is TGCGCCAGCATCTTTGGGGACCAAAGCGGGACCCAGTACTTC. The chain links TRBV5-1 to TRBJ2-5; the D gene could be TRBD1 or TRBD2 (5 bases each). V was pared by 6 bases and J by 7 bases, with 19 bases between. The CDR3 runs to 14 residues. CDR1 SGHRS and CDR2 YFSETQ come from the germline V gene.

This clonotype was counted ten times or more. The chain uses TRBV27 and TRBJ2-7, with 10 nucleotides matching TRBD1. With V trimmed by 7 bases and J by 4 bases, 4 bases remained unmatched. CDR3 length: 13 residues. Germline values: CDR1 MNHEY, CDR2 SMNVEV (reference sequence). The CDR3 DNA sequence: TGTGCCAGCAAGGGACAGGGGATATACGAGCAGTACTTC. Protein sequence: CASKGQGIYEQYF.

This chain uses TRBV5-1 with TRBJ2-7; tentative D call: TRBD2 (5 bases). From germline, CDR1 is SGHRS and CDR2 YFSETQ. V was shortened by 4 bases and J by 4 bases, with 9 bases between the two germline ends. The CDR3 is 12 amino acids. The CDR3 coding sequence is TGCGCCAGCAGCCCCCGGGGATACGAGCAGTACTTC. Translated: CASSPRGYEQYF.

At least ten counts were recorded for this clonotype. The genes are TRBV12-3 or TRBV12-4 and TRBJ1-5; D call uncertain. Trimming left V 7 bases short and J 0 bases short, with 10 bases between. There are 14 residues in the CDR3. CDR3 in amino acids: CASKGPYSNQPQHF. The CDR3, as DNA: TGTGCCAGCAAGGGCCCCTATAGCAATCAGCCCCAGCATTTT.

This clonotype was counted at least ten times. This chain uses TRBV5-1 with TRBJ2-4; 8 nucleotides align to TRBD2. Trimming cost V 4 bases and J 0 bases; bases outside gene matches: 9. Germline loops: CDR1 SGHRS, CDR2 YFSETQ. The CDR3 runs 17 residues. The CDR3 DNA reads TGCGCCAGCAGCGAGCGGCGGGGGGAACTAGCCAAAAACATTCAGTACTTC. This translates into CASSERRGELAKNIQYF.

This clonotype is deemed medium-sized. The chain recombines TRBV7-2 with TRBJ2-1; D assignment may be TRBD1 or TRBD2 (5 bases each). V gave up 4 bases and J gave up 0 bases, with 16 bases separating them. This CDR3 is built from 17 residues. The germline V gene has CDR1 SGHTA and CDR2 FQGNSA. The CDR3 loop is CASSSDGALSSYNEQFF. For the CDR3, the DNA is TGTGCCAGCAGCTCGGACGGGGCCTTAAGCTCCTACAATGAGCAGTTCTTC.

This clonotype was seen ten or more times. The chain recombines TRBV5-1 with TRBJ2-7, with 12 bases fitting TRBD1. There are 15 residues in the CDR3. V trimming: 3 bases; J trimming: 5 bases; junction bases outside the gene matches: 6. Germline V gene sequence: CDR1 SGHRS, CDR2 YFSETQ. As DNA, the CDR3 is TGCGCCAGCAGCTCCGGGACAGGGGGCTACCACGAGCAGTACTTC. It yields the protein CASSSGTGGYHEQYF.

The rearrangement uses TRBV9 and TRBJ1-2, with 11 bases aligning to TRBD1. Germline V lookup: CDR1 SGDLS, CDR2 YYNGEE. Trimming removed 2 bases from V and 8 bases from J; junction bases left unmatched: 5. The CDR3 consists of 14 residues. CDR3 amino acids: CASSVGQGGGGYTF. CDR3 bases: TGTGCCAGCAGCGTGGGACAGGGGGGTGGAGGCTACACCTTC.

This clonotype was seen repeatedly, ten times or more. The chain recombines TRBV20-1 with TRBJ2-7; TRBD1 or TRBD2 may be the D gene (5 bases each). With 1 base removed from V and 4 bases from J, the gap between germline ends came to 14 bases. The CDR3 extends over 14 amino acids. Germline CDR1 DFQATT, CDR2 SNEGSKA (reference sequence). CDR3 amino acids: CSARAGTFHYEQYF. CDR3 nucleotides: TGCAGTGCTAGAGCCGGGACCTTCCATTACGAGCAGTACTTC.

This clonotype was detected many times. The chain recombines TRBV7-3 with TRBJ2-3; 9 bases map to TRBD2. Trimming cost V 6 bases and J 2 bases; bases outside gene matches: 6. The CDR3 has 15 residues. CDR1 is SGHTA, CDR2 FQGTGA, per germline. This CDR3 reads CASRRGLANTDTQYF. The CDR3 DNA reads TGTGCCAGCAGACGTGGACTAGCGAACACAGATACGCAGTATTTT. The whole variable domain, filled in from reference TRBV7-3 and TRBJ2-3, reads GAGVSQTPSNKVTEKGKYVELRCDPISGHTALYWYRQSLGQGPEFLIYFQGTGAADDSGLPNDRFFAVRPEGSVSTLKIQRTERGDSAVYLCASRRGLANTDTQYFGPGTRLTVL.

At least ten counts were recorded for this clonotype. V usage is TRBV5-1 and J usage is TRBJ2-1; no clear D gene. Germline V gene data show CDR1 as SGHRS and CDR2 as YFSETQ. This CDR3 comprises 13 residues. Between the trimmed V and J ends, which lost 3 bases and 5 bases, there was a span of 9 bases. The CDR3 DNA sequence: TGCGCCAGCAGCTGGAACCGGGACAATGAGCAGTTCTTC. Residues: CASSWNRDNEQFF.

Many counts were recorded for this clonotype. The chain has TRBV6-6 and TRBJ2-7, with D perhaps TRBD1 (6 bases). V was shortened by 0 bases and J by 7 bases, with 19 bases between the two germline ends. Germline CDR1 is MNHNY and CDR2 is SVGAGI (reference sequence). The CDR3 is 16 amino acids. Here the CDR3 DNA reads TGTGCCAGCAGTTACTCGAAGGCAGGGGCCGATTTAGAGCAGTACTTC. Its translation is CASSYSKAGADLEQYF.